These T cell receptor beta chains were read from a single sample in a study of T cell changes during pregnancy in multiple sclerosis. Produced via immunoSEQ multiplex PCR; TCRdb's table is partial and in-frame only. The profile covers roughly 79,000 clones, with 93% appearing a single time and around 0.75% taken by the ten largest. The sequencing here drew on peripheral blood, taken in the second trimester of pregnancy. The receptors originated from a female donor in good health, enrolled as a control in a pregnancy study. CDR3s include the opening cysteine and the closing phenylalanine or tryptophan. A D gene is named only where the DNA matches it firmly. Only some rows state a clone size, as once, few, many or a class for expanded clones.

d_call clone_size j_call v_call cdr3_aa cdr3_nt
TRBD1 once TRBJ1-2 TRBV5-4 CASSPRTGGSGYTF TGTGCCAGCAGCCCCAGGACAGGGGGCTCGGGCTACACCTTC
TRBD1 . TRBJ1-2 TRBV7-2 CASSPDRVTYTF TGTGCCAGCAGTCCCGACAGGGTGACCTACACCTTC
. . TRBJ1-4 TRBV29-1 CSVARTTSEKLFF TGCAGCGTTGCTCGGACTACTAGTGAAAAACTGTTTTTT
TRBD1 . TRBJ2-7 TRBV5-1 CASSSSWVGGNEQYF TGCGCCAGCAGCAGCTCATGGGTAGGGGGCAACGAGCAGTACTTC
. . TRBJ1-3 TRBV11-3 CASSLARVSGNTIYF TGTGCCAGCAGCTTAGCGAGAGTCTCTGGAAACACCATATATTTT
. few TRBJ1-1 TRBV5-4 CASSSGRGANTEAFF TGTGCCAGCAGCTCCGGCCGGGGGGCGAACACTGAAGCTTTCTTT
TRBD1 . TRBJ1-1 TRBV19 CASSILPGTVQHEAFF TGTGCCAGTAGTATACTGCCCGGGACAGTGCAGCATGAAGCTTTCTTT
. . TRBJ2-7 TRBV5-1 CASSGEGPTYEQYF TGCGCCAGCAGCGGCGAGGGTCCAACCTACGAGCAGTACTTC
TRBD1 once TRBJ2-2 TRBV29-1 CSVEFPRGHTGELFF TGCAGCGTTGAATTCCCCAGGGGGCACACCGGGGAGCTGTTTTTT
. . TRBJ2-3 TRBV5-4 CASSFKTASTDTQYF TGTGCCAGCAGCTTCAAAACTGCTAGCACAGATACGCAGTATTTT
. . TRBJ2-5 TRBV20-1 CSARAGNPQYF TGCAGTGCTAGAGCAGGGAACCCCCAGTACTTC
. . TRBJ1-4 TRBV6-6 CASRRLGPQGVEKLFF TGTGCCAGCAGGAGACTGGGGCCACAGGGAGTGGAAAAACTGTTTTTT
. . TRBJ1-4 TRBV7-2 CASSLSATNEKLFF TGTGCCAGCAGCCTCAGCGCAACTAATGAAAAACTGTTTTTT
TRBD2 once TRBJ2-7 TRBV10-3 CAISESGPGTSEQYF TGTGCCATCAGTGAGTCGGGTCCCGGGACTAGCGAGCAGTACTTC
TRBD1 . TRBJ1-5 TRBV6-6 CASSQTGSDQPQHF TGTGCCAGCAGTCAGACAGGGTCGGACCAGCCCCAGCATTTT
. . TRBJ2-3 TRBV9 CASSPSQDTQYF TGTGCCAGCAGCCCATCTCAGGATACGCAGTATTTT
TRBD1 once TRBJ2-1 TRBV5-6 CASSGTGDHNYNEQFF TGTGCCAGCAGCGGGACAGGGGACCATAACTACAATGAGCAGTTCTTC
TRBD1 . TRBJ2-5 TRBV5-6 CASSLRFDRDQETQYF TGTGCCAGCAGCTTGAGATTCGACAGGGACCAAGAGACCCAGTACTTC
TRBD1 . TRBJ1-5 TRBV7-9 CASSQDRAGNQPQHF TGTGCCAGCAGCCAAGACAGGGCTGGAAATCAGCCCCAGCATTTT
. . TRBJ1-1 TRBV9 CASSTGTSLVNTEAFF TGTGCCAGCAGCACAGGGACCAGCTTGGTGAACACTGAAGCTTTCTTT
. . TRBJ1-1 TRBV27 CASSSSGKSAFF TGTGCCAGCAGTTCATCGGGCAAGAGTGCTTTCTTT
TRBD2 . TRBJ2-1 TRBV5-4 CASSSSGGAYNEQFF TGTGCCAGCAGCTCGAGCGGGGGGGCATACAATGAGCAGTTCTTC
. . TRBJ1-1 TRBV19 CASSTPTTLPEEAFF TGTGCCAGTAGTACCCCTACGACTCTCCCCGAGGAAGCTTTCTTT
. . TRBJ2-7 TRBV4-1 CASSHVTGKSPYEQYF TGCGCCAGCAGCCACGTGACAGGAAAATCCCCCTACGAGCAGTACTTC
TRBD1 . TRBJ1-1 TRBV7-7 CASSSISGGGNTEAFF TGTGCCAGCAGCTCGATTTCAGGGGGAGGGAACACTGAAGCTTTCTTT
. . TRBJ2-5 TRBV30 CAWRLGGLETQYF TGTGCCTGGAGGTTGGGGGGGCTGGAGACCCAGTACTTC
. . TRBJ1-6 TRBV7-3 CASSLIRGDSSPLHF TGTGCCAGCAGCTTAATTCGGGGGGATAGTTCACCCCTCCACTTT
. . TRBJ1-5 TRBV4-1 CASSQEQYSNQPQHF TGCGCCAGCAGCCAAGAACAGTATAGCAATCAGCCCCAGCATTTT
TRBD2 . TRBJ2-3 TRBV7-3 CASSLGGGGQYF TGTGCCAGCAGCTTAGGCGGGGGGGGGCAGTATTTT
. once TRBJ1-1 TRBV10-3 CAITGFEGDTEAFF TGTGCCATCACAGGGTTTGAGGGGGACACTGAAGCTTTCTTT
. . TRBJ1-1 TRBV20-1 CSADSLEAFF TGCAGTGCTGACTCCTTGGAGGCTTTCTTT
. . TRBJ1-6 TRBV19 CASSIDSTDSYSPLHF TGTGCCAGTAGTATAGATTCTACCGACAGTTATTCACCCCTCCACTTT
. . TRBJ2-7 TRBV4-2 CASSQDYSRGTYEQYF TGTGCCAGCAGCCAAGATTACTCGCGGGGAACCTACGAGCAGTACTTC
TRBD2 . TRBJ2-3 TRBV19 CASSITSGGAGRSDTQYF TGTGCCAGTAGTATTACTAGCGGGGGGGCCGGGCGATCGGATACGCAGTATTTT
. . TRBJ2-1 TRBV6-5 CASSYSAGSINEQFF TGTGCCAGCAGTTACTCCGCGGGATCTATCAATGAGCAGTTCTTC
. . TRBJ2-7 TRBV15 CATSRDPAGREQYF TGTGCCACCAGCAGAGATCCCGCGGGCCGAGAGCAGTACTTC
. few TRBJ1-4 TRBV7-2 CASSPQGTNEKLFF TGTGCCAGCAGCCCACAGGGAACTAATGAAAAACTGTTTTTT
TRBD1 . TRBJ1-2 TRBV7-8 CASSLEVRDREGYTF TGTGCCAGCAGCTTAGAGGTCCGGGACAGGGAAGGCTACACCTTC
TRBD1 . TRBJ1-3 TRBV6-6 CASRNKDRGPGNTIYF TGTGCCAGCAGAAACAAGGACAGGGGGCCAGGAAACACCATATATTTT
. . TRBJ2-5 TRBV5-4 CASSLGQGQETQYF TGTGCCAGCAGCTTGGGCCAGGGCCAAGAGACCCAGTACTTC
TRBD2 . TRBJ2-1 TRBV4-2 CASSQTHSGGSYNEQFF TGTGCCAGCAGCCAAACCCATAGCGGGGGTTCCTACAATGAGCAGTTCTTC